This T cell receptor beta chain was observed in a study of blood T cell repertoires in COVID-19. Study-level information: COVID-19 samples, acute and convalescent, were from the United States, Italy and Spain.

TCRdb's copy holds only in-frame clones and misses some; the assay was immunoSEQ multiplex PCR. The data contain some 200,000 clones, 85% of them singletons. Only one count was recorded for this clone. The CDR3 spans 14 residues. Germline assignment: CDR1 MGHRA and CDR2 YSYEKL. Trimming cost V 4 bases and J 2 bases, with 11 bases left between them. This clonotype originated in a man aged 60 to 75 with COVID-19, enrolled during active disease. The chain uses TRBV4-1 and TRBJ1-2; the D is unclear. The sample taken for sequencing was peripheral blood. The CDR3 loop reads CASSPADFNYGYTF. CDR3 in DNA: TGCGCCAGCAGCCCTGCAGACTTCAACTATGGCTACACCTTC.